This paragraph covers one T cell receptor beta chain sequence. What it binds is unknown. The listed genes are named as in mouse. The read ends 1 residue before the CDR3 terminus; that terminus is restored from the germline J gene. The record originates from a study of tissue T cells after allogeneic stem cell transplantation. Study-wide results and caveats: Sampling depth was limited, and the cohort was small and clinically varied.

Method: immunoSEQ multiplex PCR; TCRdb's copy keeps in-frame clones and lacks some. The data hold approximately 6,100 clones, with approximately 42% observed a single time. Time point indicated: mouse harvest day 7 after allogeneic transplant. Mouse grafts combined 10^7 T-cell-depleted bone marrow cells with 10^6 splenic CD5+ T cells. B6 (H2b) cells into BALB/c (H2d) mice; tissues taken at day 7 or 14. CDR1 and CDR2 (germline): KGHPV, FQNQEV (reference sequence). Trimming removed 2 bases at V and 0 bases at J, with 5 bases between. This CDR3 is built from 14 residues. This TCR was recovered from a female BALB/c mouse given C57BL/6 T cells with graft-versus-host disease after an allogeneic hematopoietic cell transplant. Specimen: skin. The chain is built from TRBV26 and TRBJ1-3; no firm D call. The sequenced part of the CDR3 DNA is TGTGCCAGCAGTCTGGCAGTTTCTGGAAATACGCTCTAT. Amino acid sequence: CASSLAVSGNTLY. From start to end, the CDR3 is CASSLAVSGNTLYF.